Sequencing of this TCR beta chain was carried out in a study of early T cells in non-severe SARS-CoV-2 infection. Study summary: Investigators sequenced bulk RNA drawn from unsorted whole blood, and chains remained unpaired.

Germline V CDR1 and CDR2: DFQATT, SNEGSKA (reference sequence). The CDR3 runs to 16 residues. The V segment lost 2 bases and the J segment 1 base; nucleotides outside the gene matches: 2. Individual cDNA molecules received unique molecular identifiers. TCRdb re-derived calls from the 5' RACE reads in MiXCR, one entry per CDR3 protein. The sample carries roughly 35,000 distinct CDR3 sequences, around 7% recorded once. The clonotype was recovered from an adult who was a healthcare worker with PCR-confirmed SARS-CoV-2 infection or an uninfected control (not recorded which). Material for sequencing was whole blood. The rearrangement joins TRBV20-1 to TRBJ2-2, with TRBD2 matching 12 bases. The CDR3 sequence is CSARPSGRVNTGELFF. The CDR3 coding sequence is TGCAGTGCTAGACCTAGCGGGAGGGTGAACACCGGGGAGCTGTTTTTT.